The rows below give T cell receptor beta chains drawn from one sample of a study of blood T cell repertoires in COVID-19. Sequencing was performed with immunoSEQ multiplex PCR; in TCRdb, only in-frame clones are kept and a portion is missing. The table records about 150,000 clones, roughly 84% of them present only once. The sequenced sample was peripheral blood. These TCRs come from a woman in her 50s with acute or convalescent COVID-19. CDR3s include the opening cysteine and the closing phenylalanine or tryptophan. The order of the fields is J gene, D gene, V gene, clone size, CDR3 DNA, CDR3 protein. The D gene is left open where the match is weak. Not all rows give a size; the values are once, few, many and, for expanded clones, a class.

J: TRBJ2-7; D: TRBD2; V: TRBV9; size: few; DNA: TGTGCCAGCAGCGCCCCGCGGGGGAGCGGGGGATTCTACGAGCAGTACTTC; CDR3: CASSAPRGSGGFYEQYF
J: TRBJ1-1; D: NA; V: TRBV4-3; size: NA; DNA: TGCGCCAGCAGCCAAGTTCCCCGGGTCGGGATGAACACTGAAGCTTTCTTT; CDR3: CASSQVPRVGMNTEAFF
J: TRBJ1-2; D: NA; V: TRBV5-4; size: NA; DNA: TGTGCCAGCAGCTCGACAGCTAACTATGGCTACACCTTC; CDR3: CASSSTANYGYTF
J: TRBJ1-6; D: TRBD1; V: TRBV5-6; size: NA; DNA: TGTGCCAGCAGCAATCGAGGGACAGGGGTGTCACCCCTCCACTTT; CDR3: CASSNRGTGVSPLHF
J: TRBJ1-4; D: NA; V: TRBV7-2; size: NA; DNA: TGTGCCAGCAGCTTTACAGACAGTGAAAAACTGTTTTTT; CDR3: CASSFTDSEKLFF
J: TRBJ2-1; D: NA; V: TRBV7-9; size: NA; DNA: TGTGCCAGCAGCTCCCAGGCAGGGTTTGTCAACTCCTACAATGAGCAGTTCTTC; CDR3: CASSSQAGFVNSYNEQFF
J: TRBJ1-2; D: TRBD1; V: TRBV6-4; size: NA; DNA: TGTGCCAGCAGTCGGACAGGGGGCGATGGCTACACCTTC; CDR3: CASSRTGGDGYTF
J: TRBJ1-2; D: NA; V: TRBV7-9; size: NA; DNA: TGTGCCAGCAGCTTAGGACAGATCCAGAACTATGGCTACACCTTC; CDR3: CASSLGQIQNYGYTF
J: TRBJ1-2; D: NA; V: TRBV5-8; size: NA; DNA: TGTGCCAGCAGTTACCAGGGGAATGGCTACACCTTC; CDR3: CASSYQGNGYTF
J: TRBJ1-2; D: NA; V: TRBV6-5; size: NA; DNA: TGTGCCAGCAGCTCAGGGTCTGACTATGGCTACACCTTC; CDR3: CASSSGSDYGYTF
J: TRBJ2-1; D: NA; V: TRBV9; size: once; DNA: TGTGCCAGCAGCCTTCTAGCTGAGGGGGATGATGAGCAGTTCTTC; CDR3: CASSLLAEGDDEQFF
J: TRBJ1-3; D: NA; V: TRBV6-6; size: NA; DNA: TGTGCCAGCAGTTACTTCAGGGACTCCGGAAACACCATATATTTT; CDR3: CASSYFRDSGNTIYF
J: TRBJ2-1; D: TRBD1; V: TRBV5-6; size: NA; DNA: TGTGCCAGCAGCGGGACAGGGCTATTAGAGCAGTTCTTC; CDR3: CASSGTGLLEQFF
J: TRBJ2-3; D: TRBD1; V: TRBV16; size: few; DNA: TGTGCCAGCAGCCAAGGGACAGGGGGCTCGACATACACAGATACGCAGTATTTT; CDR3: CASSQGTGGSTYTDTQYF
J: TRBJ1-6; D: TRBD1; V: TRBV30; size: NA; DNA: TGTGCCTTATCCGGGACAGCAAATTATAATTCACCCCTCCACTTT; CDR3: CALSGTANYNSPLHF
J: TRBJ2-2; D: TRBD2; V: TRBV6-6; size: NA; DNA: TGTGCCAGCAGGGATGGACTAGCGGGGGACACCGGGGAGCTGTTTTTT; CDR3: CASRDGLAGDTGELFF
J: TRBJ2-1; D: NA; V: TRBV18; size: NA; DNA: TGTGCCAGCTCACCGGGTCGGGAGTTATTTGATGAGCAGTTCTTC; CDR3: CASSPGRELFDEQFF
J: TRBJ1-2; D: NA; V: TRBV29-1; size: NA; DNA: TGCAGCGTTGACCCGAACGGGGAGGGCTATGGCTACACCTTC; CDR3: CSVDPNGEGYGYTF
J: TRBJ1-6; D: NA; V: TRBV27; size: once; DNA: TGTGCCAGCAGTTTAGCGGGGTCCTATAATTCACCCCTCCACTTT; CDR3: CASSLAGSYNSPLHF
J: TRBJ2-5; D: TRBD1; V: TRBV12-3/TRBV12-4; size: NA; DNA: TGTGCCAGCAGACAGGGGTCCCAAGAGACCCAGTACTTC; CDR3: CASRQGSQETQYF
J: TRBJ1-5; D: NA; V: TRBV6-2/TRBV6-3; size: NA; DNA: TGTGCCAGCAGCTATGGACAGTTTAGCAATCAGCCCCAGCATTTT; CDR3: CASSYGQFSNQPQHF
J: TRBJ1-2; D: TRBD1; V: TRBV7-2; size: NA; DNA: TGTGCCAGCAGCTTAGTTATTGGACAGGGGGCGGAAGGCTACACCTTC; CDR3: CASSLVIGQGAEGYTF
J: TRBJ1-1; D: NA; V: TRBV9; size: NA; DNA: TGTGCCAGCAGCGCTCACGAGGGCGTATATACTGAAGCTTTCTTT; CDR3: CASSAHEGVYTEAFF
J: TRBJ2-1; D: NA; V: TRBV18; size: NA; DNA: TGTGCCAGCTCACGCGAGGAGTATGAGCAGTTCTTC; CDR3: CASSREEYEQFF